The 26 T cell receptor beta chains given below trace back to one sample, sequenced in a study of cytomegalovirus exposure and HLA in healthy donors. 60 Vbeta and 13 Jbeta primers were used in PCR. Sequenced by immunoSEQ multiplex PCR; TCRdb stores in-frame clones only, minus some. The data contain 120,000 or so clones, 75% to 85% of them seen just once; the ten biggest clones take up about 2%. Sequences were obtained from PBMCs. These receptors were taken from a man aged 18 to 35 in good health and CMV-seronegative.

This clone was seen only a few times. The same CDR3 arises from other DNA sequences in this sample as well. The chain is built from TRBV30 and TRBJ1-1; 10 nucleotides match TRBD1. This CDR3 region has 13 residues. From germline, CDR1 is GTSNPN and CDR2 SVGIG (reference sequence). J lost 5 bases, V lost 3 bases, and 3 bases had no gene match. This CDR3 is CAWRGQGWTEAFF. CDR3 DNA sequence: TGTGCCTGGAGGGGACAGGGGTGGACTGAAGCTTTCTTT.

The V and J genes are TRBV6-5 and TRBJ2-7, with D possibly matching TRBD2 (5 bases). Deletions cut 0 bases from V and 6 bases from J, with 9 bases between. The CDR3 has 13 residues. Germline lookup yields CDR1 MNHEY and CDR2 SVGAGI. CDR3 sequence reads: CASSYSRGSEQYV. CDR3 bases: TGTGCCAGCAGTTACTCACGAGGGAGCGAGCAGTACGTC.

This chain uses TRBV7-2 with TRBJ2-3, with TRBD2 matching 7 bases. The CDR3 spans 14 residues. Germline CDR1 reads SGHTA; CDR2 reads FQGNSA. J was trimmed by 5 bases and V by 2 bases; bases with no gene match: 4. For the CDR3, the DNA is TGTGCCAGCAGCTTAAACGGGAGGATAGATACGCAGTATTTT. Protein sequence: CASSLNGRIDTQYF.

The sample holds one count of this clone. The rearrangement uses TRBV6-4 and TRBJ1-2; 8 nucleotides agree with TRBD1. Germline-derived CDR1 and CDR2 are MRHNA and SNTAGT. Trimming at V came to 5 bases and at J to 7 bases, leaving 6 bases not matched to a gene. The CDR3 totals 13 residues. The CDR3 DNA reads TGTGCCAGCAGTCCGGGACAGGCGAGTGGCTACACCTTC. Encoded protein: CASSPGQASGYTF.

This clone has just a few counts. The rearrangement joins TRBV7-8 to TRBJ2-7; 8 bases are a match to TRBD2. Germline V gene lookup returns CDR1 SGHVS and CDR2 FQNEAQ. The V and J ends lost 5 bases and 5 bases, in that order; junction bases with no gene match: 8. This CDR3 spans 14 amino acids. CDR3 sequence: CASSRGGGRNEQYV. Here the CDR3 DNA reads TGTGCCAGCAGCCGGGGGGGCGGGAGAAACGAGCAGTACGTC.

CDR3 in DNA: TGTGCCAGCAGCTACATGCTGGGCACAGATACGCAGTATTTT. Its protein product is CASSYMLGTDTQYF. The rearrangement joins TRBV7-2 to TRBJ2-3; D gene uncertain. Trimming took off 4 bases at V and 1 base at J, with 9 bases between the two ends. Germline CDR1 and CDR2: SGHTA and FQGNSA. The CDR3 loop spans 14 amino acids.

This chain joins TRBV5-8 and TRBJ1-3, with D perhaps TRBD1 (6 bases). Trimming cost V 4 bases and J 2 bases, with 10 bases left between them. The CDR3 loop spans 14 amino acids. Germline V CDR1 and CDR2: SGHTS, YDEGEE. CDR3 loop: CASSRGAAGNTIYF. The CDR3, as DNA: TGTGCCAGCAGCCGGGGGGCGGCTGGAAACACCATATATTTT. Filled out from reference TRBV5-8 and TRBJ1-3, the complete variable domain reads EAGVTQSPTHLIKTRGQQATLRCSPISGHTSVYWYQQALGLGLQFLLWYDEGEERNRGNFPPRFSGRQFPNYSSELNVNALELEDSALYLCASSRGAAGNTIYFGEGSWLTVV.

This chain links TRBV9 with TRBJ2-2; 7 positions agree with TRBD1. Germline loops: CDR1 SGDLS, CDR2 YYNGEE. After removal of 3 bases from V and 6 bases from J, the junction contained 2 bases not matched to a gene. The CDR3 has 13 amino acids. DNA for the CDR3: TGTGCCAGCAGCGAGACAGGGTCCGGGGAGCTGTTTTTT. Translation gives CASSETGSGELFF.

The V call is TRBV11-2, the J call TRBJ2-1; TRBD2 might be the D (5 bases). The CDR3 spans 11 residues. Germline CDR1 and CDR2: SGHAT and FQNNGV. V dropped 5 bases and J dropped 15 bases, with 14 bases sitting between them. The CDR3 nucleotides read TGTGCCAGCAGCCAAGATAGTGGGAGGTTCTTC. Translating it yields CASSQDSGRFF.

This CDR3 is CASSKGLAGINNEQFF. DNA of the CDR3: TGTGCCAGCAGTAAGGGACTAGCGGGGATTAACAATGAGCAGTTCTTC. The rearrangement joins TRBV27 to TRBJ2-1, with 13 bases fitting TRBD2. CDR1 and CDR2 from the germline V gene are MNHEY and SMNVEV (reference sequence). Trimming cost V 5 bases and J 5 bases; bases outside gene matches: 6. The CDR3 covers 16 residues.

The J gene is TRBJ2-3, the V gene TRBV11-2, with D possibly TRBD2 on 5 matching bases. This CDR3 has 15 amino acids. The V and J ends lost 5 bases and 2 bases respectively, with 14 bases between them. The germline CDR1 and CDR2 sequences are SGHAT and FQNNGV. CDR3 residues: CASSDGKSFTDTQYF. CDR3 DNA: TGTGCCAGCAGCGACGGGAAGTCTTTCACAGATACGCAGTATTTT.

This chain joins TRBV29-1 and TRBJ2-5, with 7 nucleotides matching TRBD1. The J call may be wrong; the DNA end is better matched by TRBJ2-7. This CDR3 has 15 residues. Germline CDR1 is SQVTM and CDR2 is ANQGSEA. The CDR3 spells CSVEGRTGVSYEQYF. The CDR3 region has the DNA TGCAGCGTTGAAGGCCGTACAGGGGTCTCCTACGAGCAGTACTTC.

On this clone itself: Distinct nucleotide sequences in the sample also encode this CDR3. The chain couples TRBV30 to TRBJ2-3; no reliable D call. CDR1 GTSNPN and CDR2 SVGIG come from the germline V gene (reference sequence). The ends were cut back, 1 base at V and 0 bases at J, with 5 bases in the middle. CDR3 length: 13 residues. CDR3 amino acids: CAWSGSSTDTQYF. The DNA for the CDR3 is TGTGCCTGGAGTGGGAGTAGCACAGATACGCAGTATTTT.

The CDR3 protein is CASSPDRGSDYGYTF. CDR3 sequence (DNA): TGTGCCAGCAGCCCGGACAGGGGTTCAGACTATGGCTACACCTTC. The rearrangement joins TRBV4-2 to TRBJ1-2, with 9 bases fitting TRBD1. The CDR3 is 15 amino acids. The J segment lost 3 bases and the V segment lost 4 bases, leaving 6 bases of the junction unmatched. Per germline, CDR1 LGHNA and CDR2 YNFKEQ.

This clone is a singleton in its sample. The V gene is TRBV7-9, the J gene TRBJ1-2, with D maybe TRBD1 (5 bases). Trimming shortened V by 1 base and J by 8 bases, and 14 bases separated the two germline ends. Germline CDR1 and CDR2: SEHNR and FQNEAQ (reference sequence). The CDR3 loop spans 14 amino acids. CDR3 sequence reads: CASSLGDRGQGYTF. CDR3 coding DNA: TGTGCCAGCAGCTTAGGAGATAGGGGTCAAGGCTACACCTTC.

The chain is built from TRBV21-1 and TRBJ2-4; no DNA check was done on the table's D call, TRBD2. TRBV21-1 is a pseudogene segment. CDR3 size: 17 residues. CDR3 residues: CASSKGRTSGSINIQYF. The CDR3 DNA reads TGTGCCAGCAGCAAAGGGAGGACTAGCGGGAGTATAAACATTCAGTACTTC.

The chain links TRBV5-6 to TRBJ2-1; 11 bases match TRBD2. The V and J ends lost 4 bases and 4 bases, in that order; junction bases with no gene match: 13. The length of the CDR3 is 18 residues. Germline V gene lookup returns CDR1 SGHDT and CDR2 YYEEEE. The CDR3, as DNA: TGTGCCAGCAGCACTATCGCGGCTAGCGGGAGGAAATACAATGAGCAGTTCTTC. It codes for CASSTIAASGRKYNEQFF. The full variable domain, its missing parts supplied by reference TRBV5-6 and TRBJ2-1, is DAGVTQSPTHLIKTRGQQVTLRCSPKSGHDTVSWYQQALGQGPQFIFQYYEEEERQRGNFPDRFSGHQFPNYSSELNVNALLLGDSALYLCASSTIAASGRKYNEQFFGPGTRLTVL.

J is TRBJ2-3 and V is TRBV5-6; tentatively, D is TRBD1 (6 bases). Germline-derived CDR1 and CDR2 are SGHDT and YYEEEE. The CDR3 is made up of 16 amino acids. V shed 2 bases and J shed 0 bases, with 13 bases lying between them. The CDR3 DNA reads as TGTGCCAGCAGCTTACACAGGGCCTTGAGCACAGATACGCAGTATTTT. Protein product: CASSLHRALSTDTQYF. The full variable domain, its missing parts supplied by reference TRBV5-6 and TRBJ2-3, is DAGVTQSPTHLIKTRGQQVTLRCSPKSGHDTVSWYQQALGQGPQFIFQYYEEEERQRGNFPDRFSGHQFPNYSSELNVNALLLGDSALYLCASSLHRALSTDTQYFGPGTRLTVL.

This sequence joins TRBV11-2 and TRBJ2-5, with 15 bases identical to TRBD2. Trimming removed 5 bases from V and 9 bases from J; junction bases left unmatched: 13. Per germline, CDR1 SGHAT and CDR2 FQNNGV. The CDR3 length is 17 residues. CDR3 loop: CASSDAGTSGRTDAQYF. The DNA for the CDR3 is TGTGCCAGCAGCGACGCCGGGACTAGCGGGAGGACAGACGCCCAGTACTTC.

V gene TRBV7-3 combines with J gene TRBJ2-2, with D possibly being TRBD1 (5 bases). The ends were cut back, 5 bases at V and 1 base at J, with 8 bases in the middle. The CDR3 spans 14 residues. The germline V gene encodes CDR1 SGHTA and CDR2 FQGTGA. This CDR3 is CASSVTGNTGELFF. In DNA, the CDR3 is TGTGCCAGCAGCGTTACAGGGAACACCGGGGAGCTGTTTTTT.

This chain joins TRBV25-1 and TRBJ2-7, with D tentatively TRBD2 (5 bases). Germline V gene data show CDR1 as MGHDK and CDR2 as SYGVNS. The V end lost 6 bases, the J end lost 4 bases, and 28 bases lay between the germline ends. The CDR3 extends over 18 amino acids. DNA for the CDR3: TGTGCCAGCAGATTACTTAGGACGTTAAGAGCAGCGGTGTACGAGCAGTACGTC. It specifies CASRLLRTLRAAVYEQYV.

This clone came up a few times. The V gene is TRBV5-5, the J gene TRBJ2-1, with 14 bases fitting TRBD2. J lost 8 bases, V lost 4 bases, and 8 bases had no gene match. The CDR3 totals 16 residues. Germline assignment: CDR1 SGHKS and CDR2 YYEKEE (reference sequence). The CDR3 sequence: CASSTGLAGEEDEQFF. The DNA of the CDR3 is TGTGCCAGCAGCACGGGACTAGCGGGAGAAGAAGATGAGCAGTTCTTC.

This clone was found once. The gene calls are TRBV11-2 and TRBJ2-1; D remains ambiguous. Germline V gene sequence: CDR1 SGHAT, CDR2 FQNNGV. The CDR3 loop spans 15 amino acids. Trimming stripped 0 bases from V and 7 bases from J, with 13 bases between. CDR3 protein: CASSLDRLYRNEQFF. CDR3 sequence (DNA): TGTGCCAGCAGCTTAGACCGACTGTATAGGAATGAGCAGTTCTTC.

The V and J genes are TRBV9 and TRBJ1-2; D is uncertain. CDR1 is SGDLS, CDR2 YYNGEE, per germline. CDR3 size: 14 residues. The V end lost 0 bases, the J end lost 4 bases, and 10 bases lay between the germline ends. CDR3 region: CASSVAPSFYGYTF. The CDR3 nucleotides read TGTGCCAGCAGCGTAGCCCCGTCCTTCTATGGCTACACCTTC.

The J gene is TRBJ2-7, the V gene TRBV5-6; 11 positions agree with TRBD1. CDR3 length equals 15 residues. V lost 4 bases, J lost 5 bases, and 8 bases stayed unmatched. Germline-derived CDR1 and CDR2 are SGHDT and YYEEEE. The CDR3 reads CASSVRDRGYNEQYF. CDR3 nucleotide sequence: TGTGCCAGCAGCGTCCGGGACAGGGGGTACAACGAGCAGTACTTC.

The V call is TRBV7-8, the J call TRBJ1-1, with a tentative D call TRBD1 (5 bases). The CDR3 has 14 residues. Trimming took off 4 bases at V and 3 bases at J, with 12 bases between the two ends. Germline V gene sequence: CDR1 SGHVS, CDR2 FQNEAQ. For the CDR3, the DNA is TGTGCCAGCAGCTCGGGACTCATGGACACTGAAGCTTTCTTT. It codes for CASSSGLMDTEAFF.